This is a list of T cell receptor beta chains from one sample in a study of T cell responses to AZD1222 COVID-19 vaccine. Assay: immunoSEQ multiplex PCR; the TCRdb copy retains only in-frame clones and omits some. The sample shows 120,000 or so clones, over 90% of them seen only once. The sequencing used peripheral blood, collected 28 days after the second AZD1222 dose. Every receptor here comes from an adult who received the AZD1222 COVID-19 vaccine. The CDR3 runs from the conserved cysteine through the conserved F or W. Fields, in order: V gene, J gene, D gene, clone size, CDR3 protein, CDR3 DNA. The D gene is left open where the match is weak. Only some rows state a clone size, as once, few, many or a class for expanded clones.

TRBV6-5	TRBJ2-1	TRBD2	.	CASGSGRRANEQFF	TGTGCCAGCGGGAGCGGGAGAAGGGCCAATGAGCAGTTCTTC
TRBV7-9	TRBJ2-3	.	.	CASSGEGGDTQYF	TGTGCCAGCAGCGGTGAGGGTGGGGATACGCAGTATTTT
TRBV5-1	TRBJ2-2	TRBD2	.	CASSTGLARTGELFF	TGCGCCAGCAGCACGGGACTAGCGCGCACCGGGGAGCTGTTTTTT
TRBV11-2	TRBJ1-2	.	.	CASSLGRGSYGYTF	TGTGCCAGCAGCTTAGGACGAGGAAGCTATGGCTACACCTTC
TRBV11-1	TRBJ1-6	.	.	CASSWTLGDSPLHF	TGTGCCAGCAGCTGGACCCTGGGGGATTCACCCCTCCACTTT
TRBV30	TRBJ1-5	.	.	CAWGPYSNQPQHF	TGTGCCTGGGGACCCTATAGCAATCAGCCCCAGCATTTT
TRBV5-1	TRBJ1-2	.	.	CASTVDRAGYTF	TGCGCCAGCACCGTGGACAGAGCGGGCTACACCTTC
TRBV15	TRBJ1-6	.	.	CATSIGTYNSPLHF	TGTGCCACCAGCATAGGGACCTACAATTCACCCCTCCACTTT
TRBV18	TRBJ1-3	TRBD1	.	CASSPGTAGNTIYF	TGTGCCAGCTCACCAGGGACAGCCGGAAACACCATATATTTT
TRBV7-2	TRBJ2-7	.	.	CASSENRDKAYEQYF	TGTGCCAGCAGCGAGAACCGGGACAAAGCCTACGAGCAGTACTTC
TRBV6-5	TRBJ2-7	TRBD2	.	CASRPGLAGAGEQYF	TGTGCCAGCAGGCCAGGACTAGCGGGGGCGGGAGAGCAGTACTTC
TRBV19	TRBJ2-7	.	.	CASSPLGTGMSYEQYF	TGTGCCAGTAGTCCCCTAGGAACAGGGATGTCCTACGAGCAGTACTTC
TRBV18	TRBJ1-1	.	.	CASVADTEAFF	TGTGCCAGCGTGGCCGACACTGAAGCTTTCTTT
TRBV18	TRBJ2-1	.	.	CASSPPSTTGKDNEQFF	TGTGCCAGCTCACCACCGAGTACGACGGGAAAGGACAATGAGCAGTTCTTC
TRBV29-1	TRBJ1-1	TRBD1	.	CSAGRGLNTEAFF	TGCAGCGCTGGCAGGGGGCTCAACACTGAAGCTTTCTTT
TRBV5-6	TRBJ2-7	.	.	CASSLNAYEQYF	TGTGCCAGCAGCTTGAACGCTTACGAGCAGTACTTC
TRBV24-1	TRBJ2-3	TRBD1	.	CATSDRGITDTQYF	TGTGCCACCAGTGACAGGGGGATAACAGATACGCAGTATTTT
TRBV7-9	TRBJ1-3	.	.	CASSFGATRNTIYF	TGTGCCAGCAGCTTTGGGGCGACGAGAAACACCATATATTTT
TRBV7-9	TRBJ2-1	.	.	CASRFIEGGIHEQFF	TGTGCCAGCAGGTTTATTGAGGGGGGCATACATGAGCAGTTCTTC
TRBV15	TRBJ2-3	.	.	CATSIQRTDTQYF	TGTGCCACCAGCATCCAGCGCACAGATACGCAGTATTTT
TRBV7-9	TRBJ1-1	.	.	CASSFRAAKEAFF	TGTGCCAGCAGCTTTAGGGCGGCGAAAGAAGCTTTCTTT
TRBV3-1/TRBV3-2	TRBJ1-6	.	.	CASSPDSYNSPLHF	TGTGCCAGCAGCCCGGACTCCTATAATTCACCCCTCCACTTT
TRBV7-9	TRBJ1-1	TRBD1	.	CASSSPTGGLNTEAFF	TGTGCCAGCAGCTCCCCGACAGGGGGATTGAACACTGAAGCTTTCTTT
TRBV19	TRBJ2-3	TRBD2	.	CASSWTSGGNTQYF	TGTGCCAGTAGTTGGACTAGCGGGGGGAATACGCAGTATTTT
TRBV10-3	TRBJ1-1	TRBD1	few	CAIRDRDRWDTEAFF	TGTGCCATCAGGGACAGGGACCGATGGGACACTGAAGCTTTCTTT
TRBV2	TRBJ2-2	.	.	CASSLESTGELFF	TGTGCCAGCAGCCTAGAGTCCACCGGGGAGCTGTTTTTT
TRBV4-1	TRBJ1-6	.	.	CASSQGSGAGSPLHF	TGCGCCAGCAGCCAAGGGTCAGGGGCCGGTTCACCCCTCCACTTT
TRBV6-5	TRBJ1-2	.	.	CASSFGSYYGYTF	TGTGCCAGCAGTTTCGGGAGCTACTATGGCTACACCTTC
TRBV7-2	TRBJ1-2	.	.	CASSLRSNYGYTF	TGTGCCAGCAGCTTGAGATCTAACTATGGCTACACCTTC
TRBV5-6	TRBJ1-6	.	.	CASTSRRGSSYNSPLHF	TGTGCCAGCACCTCTAGACGGGGAAGCTCCTATAATTCACCCCTCCACTTT
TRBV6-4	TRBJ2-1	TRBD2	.	CASSDSGLAGLRFF	TGTGCCAGCAGTGACTCGGGACTAGCGGGACTTCGGTTCTTC
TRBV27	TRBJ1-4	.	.	CASSGAGEKLFF	TGTGCCAGCTCAGGGGCCGGGGAAAAACTGTTTTTT
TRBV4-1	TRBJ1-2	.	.	CASSQGFRGRGYTF	TGCGCCAGCAGCCAAGGTTTTCGGGGTCGAGGCTACACCTTC
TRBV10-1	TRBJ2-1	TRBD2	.	CASSEYQREGSQFF	TGCGCCAGCAGTGAGTACCAGCGGGAGGGCTCGCAGTTCTTC
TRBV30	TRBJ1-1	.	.	CAWSPQGNPFF	TGTGCCTGGAGTCCTCAGGGGAACCCGTTCTTT
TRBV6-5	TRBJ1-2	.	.	CASSQQGYGYTF	TGTGCCAGCAGCCAACAGGGATATGGCTACACCTTC
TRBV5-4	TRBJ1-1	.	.	CASSPEGSAMNTEAFF	TGTGCCAGCAGCCCGGAGGGGAGCGCCATGAACACTGAAGCTTTCTTT
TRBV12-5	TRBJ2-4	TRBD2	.	CASDLPEGGEGYIQYF	TGTGCTAGTGACCTGCCGGAAGGTGGGGAGGGGTACATTCAGTACTTC
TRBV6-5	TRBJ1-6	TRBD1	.	CASKDRGSSPLHF	TGTGCCAGCAAGGACAGGGGCTCATCACCCCTCCACTTT
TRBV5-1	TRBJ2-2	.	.	CASSLEGNTGELFF	TGCGCCAGCAGCTTGGAGGGGAACACCGGGGAGCTGTTTTTT
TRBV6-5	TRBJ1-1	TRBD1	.	CASRLNRGHTEAFF	TGTGCCAGCAGACTCAACAGGGGGCACACTGAAGCTTTCTTT
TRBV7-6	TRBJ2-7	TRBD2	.	CASSLASRAMTSGNSAYEQYF	TGTGCCAGCAGCTTAGCGAGCAGGGCGATGACTAGCGGGAATTCAGCCTACGAGCAGTACTTC
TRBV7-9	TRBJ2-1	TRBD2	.	CASSLRFGIAGSQGEQFF	TGTGCCAGCAGCTTAAGGTTTGGGATAGCGGGATCCCAGGGAGAGCAGTTCTTC
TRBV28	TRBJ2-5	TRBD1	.	CASSRGDREITPQYF	TGTGCCAGCAGCCGCGGGGACAGGGAGATAACTCCCCAGTACTTC
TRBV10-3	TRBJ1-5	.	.	CAIRAEDSNQPQHF	TGTGCCATCAGGGCGGAAGATAGCAATCAGCCCCAGCATTTT
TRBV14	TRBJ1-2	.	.	CASSQDPAGFNYGYTF	TGTGCCAGCAGCCAAGATCCGGCAGGCTTTAACTATGGCTACACCTTC
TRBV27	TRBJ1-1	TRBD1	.	CASSAQGMKEAFF	TGTGCCAGCAGTGCACAGGGGATGAAAGAAGCTTTCTTT
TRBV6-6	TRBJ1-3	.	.	CASSYGDVGNTIYF	TGTGCCAGCAGTTACGGGGACGTTGGAAACACCATATATTTT